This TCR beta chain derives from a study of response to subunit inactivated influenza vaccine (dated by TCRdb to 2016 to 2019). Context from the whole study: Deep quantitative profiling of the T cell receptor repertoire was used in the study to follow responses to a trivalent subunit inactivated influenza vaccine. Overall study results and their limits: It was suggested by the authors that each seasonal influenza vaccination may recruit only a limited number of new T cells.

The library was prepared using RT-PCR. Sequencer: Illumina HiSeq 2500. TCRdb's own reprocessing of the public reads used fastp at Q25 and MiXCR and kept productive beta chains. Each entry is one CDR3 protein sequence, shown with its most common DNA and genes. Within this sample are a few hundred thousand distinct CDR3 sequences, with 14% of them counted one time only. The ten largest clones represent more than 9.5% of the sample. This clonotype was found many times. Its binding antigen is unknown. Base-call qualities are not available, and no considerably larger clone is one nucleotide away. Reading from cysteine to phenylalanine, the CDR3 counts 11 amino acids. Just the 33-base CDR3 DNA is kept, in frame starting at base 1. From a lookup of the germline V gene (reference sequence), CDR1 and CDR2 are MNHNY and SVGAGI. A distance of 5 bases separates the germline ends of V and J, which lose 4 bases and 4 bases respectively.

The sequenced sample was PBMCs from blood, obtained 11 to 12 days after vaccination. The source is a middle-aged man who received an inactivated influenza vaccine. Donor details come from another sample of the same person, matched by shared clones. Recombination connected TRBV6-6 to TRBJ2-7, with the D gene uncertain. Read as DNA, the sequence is TGTGCCAGCAGTTCCTTATACGAGCAGTACTTC. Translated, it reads CASSSLYEQYF.